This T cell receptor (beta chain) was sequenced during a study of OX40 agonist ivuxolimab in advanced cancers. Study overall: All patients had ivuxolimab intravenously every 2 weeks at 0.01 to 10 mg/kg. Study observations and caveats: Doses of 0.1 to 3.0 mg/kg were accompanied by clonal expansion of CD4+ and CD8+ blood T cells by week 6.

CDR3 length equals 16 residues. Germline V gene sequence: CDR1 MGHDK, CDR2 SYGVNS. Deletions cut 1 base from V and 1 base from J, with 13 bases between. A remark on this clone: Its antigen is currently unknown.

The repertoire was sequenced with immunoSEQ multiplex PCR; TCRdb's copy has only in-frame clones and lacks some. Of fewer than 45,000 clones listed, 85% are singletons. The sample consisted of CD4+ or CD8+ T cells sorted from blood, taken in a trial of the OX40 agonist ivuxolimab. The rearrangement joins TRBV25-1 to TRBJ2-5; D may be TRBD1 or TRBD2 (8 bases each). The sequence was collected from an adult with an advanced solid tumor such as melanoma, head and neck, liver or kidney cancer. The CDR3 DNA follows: TGTGCCAGCAGTGAATTAGCGGGGACAGGCCAAGAGACCCAGTACTTC. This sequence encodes CASSELAGTGQETQYF.